This is a list of T cell receptor beta chains from one sample in a study of shared clonotypes between healthy human individuals. Libraries were prepared by immunoSEQ multiplex PCR; TCRdb keeps only in-frame clonotypes and omits some of them. The table has about 2.4 million clones, approximately 93% seen once. Sequencing input: naive CD4+ T cells from PBMCs. The receptors originated from a man between 18 and 29 years old in good health. Some clones in this sample may be carry-over from other donors' samples. Both conserved end residues are part of each CDR3. Fields, in order: CDR3 length, V gene, D gene, J gene, CDR3 protein, CDR3 DNA. A D gene is named only where the DNA matches it firmly.

13,TRBV7-9,.,TRBJ1-2,CASSLVPGDGYTF,TGTGCCAGCAGCTTAGTCCCGGGTGATGGCTACACCTTC
21,TRBV5-1,TRBD1,TRBJ1-4,CASSPRGGGQGLLATNEKLFF,TGCGCCAGCAGCCCCCGGGGCGGGGGACAGGGGCTATTAGCAACTAATGAAAAACTGTTTTTT
14,TRBV4-3,.,TRBJ2-7,CASSVLVGGREQYF,TGCGCCAGCAGTGTCTTAGTAGGGGGACGCGAGCAGTACTTC
14,TRBV27,.,TRBJ1-2,CASSRGRVNYGYTF,TGTGCCAGCAGCAGAGGACGGGTGAACTATGGCTACACCTTC
15,TRBV7-2,TRBD1,TRBJ1-4,CASSSYRGGREKLFF,TGTGCCAGCAGTAGCTACAGGGGAGGAAGAGAAAAACTGTTTTTT
15,TRBV27,.,TRBJ2-5,CASSLSPVRLREQYF,TGTGCCAGCAGTTTATCTCCGGTGAGGCTACGAGAGCAGTACTTC
14,TRBV9,TRBD1,TRBJ2-5,CASSARTGQETQYF,TGTGCCAGCAGCGCCCGGACAGGCCAAGAGACCCAGTACTTC
15,TRBV2,TRBD2,TRBJ2-7,CASSAMGLAGHEQYF,TGTGCCAGCAGTGCCATGGGACTAGCGGGACACGAGCAGTACTTC
16,TRBV10-3,.,TRBJ1-1,CAISESTRGMNTEAFF,TGTGCCATCAGTGAGTCGACTCGGGGCATGAACACTGAAGCTTTCTTT
14,TRBV5-1,TRBD1,TRBJ2-1,CASSLGQGDLEQFF,TGCGCCAGCAGCTTAGGACAGGGGGACTTAGAGCAGTTCTTC